This TCR beta chain originates from a study of cytomegalovirus exposure and HLA in healthy donors. Across the whole study: Around 200 million T cells yielded 90 million to 130 million unique TCR beta sequences, as an earlier analysis found.

The PCR was carried out with 60 Vbeta primers and 13 Jbeta primers. Clones were read by immunoSEQ multiplex PCR, and TCRdb kept only the in-frame ones, dropping some. The sample holds 85,000 to 100,000 clones, about four fifths seen once. This clone showed up just a few times. Its antigen is unknown. Regarding the study as a whole: The productive fraction for most TCR beta V segments was about 87% or about 30% in an earlier analysis.

Source material: PBMCs. The clonotype comes from a woman under 30 in good health and CMV-seropositive.

CDR3 loop: CASRLTRTDTQYF. In DNA form, the CDR3 reads TGTGCCAGCAGACTGACACGCACAGATACGCAGTATTTT. The chain has TRBV5-4 and TRBJ2-3; D is uncertain. V was shortened by 5 bases and J by 1 base, with 8 bases between the two germline ends. Germline CDR1 is SGHNT and CDR2 is YYREEE (reference sequence). CDR3 length: 13 amino acids.